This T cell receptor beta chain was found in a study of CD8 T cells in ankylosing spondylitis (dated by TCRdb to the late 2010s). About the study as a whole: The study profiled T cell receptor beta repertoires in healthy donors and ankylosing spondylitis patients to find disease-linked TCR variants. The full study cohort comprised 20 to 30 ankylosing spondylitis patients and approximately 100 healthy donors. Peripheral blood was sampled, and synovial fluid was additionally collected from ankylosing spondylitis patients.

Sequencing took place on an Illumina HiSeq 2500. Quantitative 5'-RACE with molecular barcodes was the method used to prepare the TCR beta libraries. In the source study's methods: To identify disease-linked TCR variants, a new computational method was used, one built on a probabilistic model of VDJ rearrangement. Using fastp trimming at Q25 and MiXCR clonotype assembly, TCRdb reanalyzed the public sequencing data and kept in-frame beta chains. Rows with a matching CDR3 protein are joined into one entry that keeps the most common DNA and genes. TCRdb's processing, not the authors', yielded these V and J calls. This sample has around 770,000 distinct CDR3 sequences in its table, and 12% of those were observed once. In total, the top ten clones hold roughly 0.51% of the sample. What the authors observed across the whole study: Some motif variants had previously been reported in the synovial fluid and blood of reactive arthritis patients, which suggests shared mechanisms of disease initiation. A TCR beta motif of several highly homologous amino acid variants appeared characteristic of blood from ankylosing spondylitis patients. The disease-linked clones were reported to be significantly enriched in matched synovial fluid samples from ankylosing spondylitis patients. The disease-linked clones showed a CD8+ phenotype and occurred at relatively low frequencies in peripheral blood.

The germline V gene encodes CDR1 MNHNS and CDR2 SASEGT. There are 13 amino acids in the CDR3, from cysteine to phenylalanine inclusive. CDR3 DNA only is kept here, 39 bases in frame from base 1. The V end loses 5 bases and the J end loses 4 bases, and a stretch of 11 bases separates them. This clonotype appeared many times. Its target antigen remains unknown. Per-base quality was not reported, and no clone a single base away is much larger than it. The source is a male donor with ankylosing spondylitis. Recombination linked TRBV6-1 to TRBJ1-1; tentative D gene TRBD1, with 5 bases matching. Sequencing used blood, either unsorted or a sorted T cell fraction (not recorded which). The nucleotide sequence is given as TGTGCCAGCAGTCCCAGGGCCGGCACTGAAGCTTTCTTT. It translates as CASSPRAGTEAFF.